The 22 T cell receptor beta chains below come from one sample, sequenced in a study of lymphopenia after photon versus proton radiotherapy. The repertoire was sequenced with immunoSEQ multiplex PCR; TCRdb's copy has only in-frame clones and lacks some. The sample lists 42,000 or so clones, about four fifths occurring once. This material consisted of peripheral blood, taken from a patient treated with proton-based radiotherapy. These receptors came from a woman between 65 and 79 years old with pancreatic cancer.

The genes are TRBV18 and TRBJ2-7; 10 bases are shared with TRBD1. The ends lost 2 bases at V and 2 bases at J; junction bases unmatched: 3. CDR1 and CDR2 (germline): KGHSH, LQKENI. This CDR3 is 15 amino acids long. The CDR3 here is CASSPSGQGAYEQYF. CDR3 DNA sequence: TGTGCCAGCTCACCATCTGGACAGGGGGCCTACGAGCAGTACTTC.

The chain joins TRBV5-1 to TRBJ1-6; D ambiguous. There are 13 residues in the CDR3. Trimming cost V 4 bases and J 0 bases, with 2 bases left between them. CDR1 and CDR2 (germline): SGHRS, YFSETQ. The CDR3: CASSVSYNSPLHF. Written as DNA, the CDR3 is TGCGCCAGCAGCGTCTCCTATAATTCACCCCTCCACTTT. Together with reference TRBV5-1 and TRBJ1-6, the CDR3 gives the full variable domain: KAGVTQTPRYLIKTRGQQVTLSCSPISGHRSVSWYQQTPGQGLQFLFEYFSETQRNKGNFPGRFSGRQFSNSRSEMNVSTLELGDSALYLCASSVSYNSPLHFGNGTRLTVT.

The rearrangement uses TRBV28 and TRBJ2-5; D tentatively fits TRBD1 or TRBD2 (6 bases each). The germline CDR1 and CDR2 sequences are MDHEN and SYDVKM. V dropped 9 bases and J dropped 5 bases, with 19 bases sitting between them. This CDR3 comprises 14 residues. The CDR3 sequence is CASYSPGADETQYF. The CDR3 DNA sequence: TGTGCCAGTTATTCCCCGGGGGCCGATGAGACCCAGTACTTC.

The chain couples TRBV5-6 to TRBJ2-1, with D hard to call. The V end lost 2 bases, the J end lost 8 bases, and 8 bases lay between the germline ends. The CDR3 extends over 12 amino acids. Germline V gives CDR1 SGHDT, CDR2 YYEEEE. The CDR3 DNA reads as TGTGCCAGCAGCTTAGCAGATTATGAGCAGTTCTTC. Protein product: CASSLADYEQFF.

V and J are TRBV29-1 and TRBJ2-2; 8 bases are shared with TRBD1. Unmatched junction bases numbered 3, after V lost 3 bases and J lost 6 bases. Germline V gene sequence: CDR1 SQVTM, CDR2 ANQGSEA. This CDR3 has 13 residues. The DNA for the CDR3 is TGCAGCGTTGACAGGGGGCTGGCCGGGGAGCTGTTTTTT. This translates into CSVDRGLAGELFF.

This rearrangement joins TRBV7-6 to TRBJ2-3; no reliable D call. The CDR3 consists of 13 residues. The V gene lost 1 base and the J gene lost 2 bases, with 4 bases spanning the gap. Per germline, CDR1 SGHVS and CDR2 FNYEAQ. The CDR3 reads CASSLGATDTQYF. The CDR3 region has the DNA TGTGCCAGCAGCTTAGGGGCCACAGATACGCAGTATTTT.

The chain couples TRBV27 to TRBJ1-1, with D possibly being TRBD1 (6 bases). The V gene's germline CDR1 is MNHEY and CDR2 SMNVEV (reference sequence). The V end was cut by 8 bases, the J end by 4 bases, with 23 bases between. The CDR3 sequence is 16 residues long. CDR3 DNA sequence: TGTGCCAGCGGACGTGGCGGGGGGCGGGTTCGCACTGAAGCTTTCTTT. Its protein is CASGRGGGRVRTEAFF.

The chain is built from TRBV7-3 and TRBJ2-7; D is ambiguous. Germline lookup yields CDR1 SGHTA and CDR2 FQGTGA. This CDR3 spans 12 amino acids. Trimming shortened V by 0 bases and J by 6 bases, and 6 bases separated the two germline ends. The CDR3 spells CASSLTRREQYF. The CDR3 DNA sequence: TGTGCCAGCAGCTTAACCAGACGCGAGCAGTACTTC.

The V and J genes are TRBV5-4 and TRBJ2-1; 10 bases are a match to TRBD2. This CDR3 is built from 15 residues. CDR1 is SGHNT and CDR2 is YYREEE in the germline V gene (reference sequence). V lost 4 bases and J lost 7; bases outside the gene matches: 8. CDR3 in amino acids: CASSAAGLASNEQFF. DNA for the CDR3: TGTGCCAGCAGCGCAGCGGGACTAGCGAGTAATGAGCAGTTCTTC.

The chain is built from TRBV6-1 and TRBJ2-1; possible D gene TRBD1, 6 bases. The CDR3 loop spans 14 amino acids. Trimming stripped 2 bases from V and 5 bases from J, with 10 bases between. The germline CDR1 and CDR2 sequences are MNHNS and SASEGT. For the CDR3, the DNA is TGTGCCAGCAGTGAAAGGACAGTAGACAATGAGCAGTTCTTC. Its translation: CASSERTVDNEQFF.

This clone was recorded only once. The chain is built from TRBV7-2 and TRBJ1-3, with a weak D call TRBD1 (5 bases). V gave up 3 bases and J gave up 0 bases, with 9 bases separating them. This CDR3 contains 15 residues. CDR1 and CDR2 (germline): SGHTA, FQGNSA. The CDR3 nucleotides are TGTGCCAGCAGCTTTTCAGGGAACTCTGGAAACACCATATATTTT. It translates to CASSFSGNSGNTIYF.

The CDR3 loop is CSATQMGSVNYGYTF. The CDR3 DNA is TGCAGCGCCACTCAGATGGGGTCCGTAAACTATGGCTACACCTTC. The chain joins TRBV29-1 to TRBJ1-2; D is uncertain. Germline V CDR1 and CDR2: SQVTM, ANQGSEA. Trimming took off 7 bases at V and 2 bases at J, with 20 bases between the two ends. The CDR3 spans 15 residues.

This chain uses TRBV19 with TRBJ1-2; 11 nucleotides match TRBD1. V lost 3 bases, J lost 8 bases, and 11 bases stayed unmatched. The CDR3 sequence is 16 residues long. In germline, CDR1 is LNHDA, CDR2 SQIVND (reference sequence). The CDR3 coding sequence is TGTGCCAGTAGTATCCTGACGGGACAGGGGGGAAAGGGCTACACCTTC. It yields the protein CASSILTGQGGKGYTF. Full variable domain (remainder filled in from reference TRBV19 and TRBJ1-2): DGGITQSPKYLFRKEGQNVTLSCEQNLNHDAMYWYRQDPGQGLRLIYYSQIVNDFQKGDIAEGYSVSREKKESFPLTVTSAQKNPTAFYLCASSILTGQGGKGYTFGSGTRLTVV.

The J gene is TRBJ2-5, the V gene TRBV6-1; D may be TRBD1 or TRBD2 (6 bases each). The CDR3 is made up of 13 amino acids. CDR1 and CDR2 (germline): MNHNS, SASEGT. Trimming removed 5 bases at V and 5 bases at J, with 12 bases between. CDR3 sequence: CASSRTGRETQYF. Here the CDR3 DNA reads TGTGCCAGCAGTAGAACAGGGAGGGAGACCCAGTACTTC.

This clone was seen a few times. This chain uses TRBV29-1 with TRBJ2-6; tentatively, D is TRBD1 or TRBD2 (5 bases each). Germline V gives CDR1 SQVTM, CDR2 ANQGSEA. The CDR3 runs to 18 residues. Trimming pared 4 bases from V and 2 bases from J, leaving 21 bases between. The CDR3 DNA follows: TGCAGCGTTGCTATCCCCGGCAGGGTGGAGGCTGGGGCCAACGTCCTGACTTTC. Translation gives CSVAIPGRVEAGANVLTF.

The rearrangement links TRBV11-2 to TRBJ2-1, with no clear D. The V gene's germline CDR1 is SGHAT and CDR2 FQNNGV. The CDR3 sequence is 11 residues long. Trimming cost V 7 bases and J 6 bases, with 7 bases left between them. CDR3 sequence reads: CASTRANEQFF. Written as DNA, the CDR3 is TGTGCCAGCACCCGAGCCAATGAGCAGTTCTTC.

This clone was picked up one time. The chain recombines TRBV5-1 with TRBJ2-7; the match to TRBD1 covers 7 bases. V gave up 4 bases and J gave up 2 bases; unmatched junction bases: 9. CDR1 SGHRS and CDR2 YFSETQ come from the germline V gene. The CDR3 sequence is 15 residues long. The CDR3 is CASSTTQGWAYEQYF. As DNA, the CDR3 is TGCGCCAGCAGCACAACACAGGGGTGGGCCTACGAGCAGTACTTC. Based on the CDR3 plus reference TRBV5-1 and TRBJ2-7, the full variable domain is KAGVTQTPRYLIKTRGQQVTLSCSPISGHRSVSWYQQTPGQGLQFLFEYFSETQRNKGNFPGRFSGRQFSNSRSEMNVSTLELGDSALYLCASSTTQGWAYEQYFGPGTRLTVT.

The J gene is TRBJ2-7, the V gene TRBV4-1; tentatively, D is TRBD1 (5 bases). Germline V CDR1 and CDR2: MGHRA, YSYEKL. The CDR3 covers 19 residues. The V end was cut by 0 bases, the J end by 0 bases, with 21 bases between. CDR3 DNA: TGCGCCAGCAGCCAAGATAGGGGTGAGAACAGGATCAGCTCCTACGAGCAGTACTTC. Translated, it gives CASSQDRGENRISSYEQYF.

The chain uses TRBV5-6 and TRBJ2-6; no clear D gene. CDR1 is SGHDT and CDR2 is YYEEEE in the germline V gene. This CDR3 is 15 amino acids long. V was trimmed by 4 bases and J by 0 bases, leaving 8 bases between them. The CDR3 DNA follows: TGTGCCAGCAGCCTAGGCGGCTCTGGGGCCAACGTCCTGACTTTC. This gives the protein CASSLGGSGANVLTF.

The CDR3 DNA is TGTGCCAGTAGTGTTAGCGGGAGTGTGAACACCGGGGAGCTGTTTTTT. This codes for CASSVSGSVNTGELFF. The chain carries TRBV19 and TRBJ2-2; 9 nucleotides line up with TRBD2. V shed 5 bases and J 1 base; nucleotides not matched to a gene: 5. The germline V gene encodes CDR1 LNHDA and CDR2 SQIVND (reference sequence). CDR3 length: 16 amino acids.

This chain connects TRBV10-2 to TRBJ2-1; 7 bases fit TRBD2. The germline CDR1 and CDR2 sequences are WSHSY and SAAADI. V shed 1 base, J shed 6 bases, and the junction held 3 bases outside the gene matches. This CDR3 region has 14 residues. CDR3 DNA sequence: TGCGCCAGCAGTGAGTGGGCTAGCGGCAATGAGCAGTTCTTC. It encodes CASSEWASGNEQFF.

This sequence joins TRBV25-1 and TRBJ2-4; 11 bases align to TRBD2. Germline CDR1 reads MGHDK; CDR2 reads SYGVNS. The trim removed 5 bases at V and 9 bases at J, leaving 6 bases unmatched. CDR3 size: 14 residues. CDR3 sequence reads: CASSPLAGGIIQYF. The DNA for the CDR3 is TGTGCCAGCAGTCCCCTAGCGGGAGGCATCATTCAGTACTTC.